Below, 22 T cell receptor beta chains from the same sample are listed, as sequenced in a study of blood T cell repertoires in COVID-19. Data came from immunoSEQ multiplex PCR; TCRdb stores just in-frame clones and leaves some out. The table has approximately 240,000 clones, 84% seen once. Sample: peripheral blood. These TCRs come from a woman aged 40 to 50 who had recovered from COVID-19.

The rearrangement joins TRBV3-1 (or the pseudogene TRBV3-2) to TRBJ1-1; perhaps TRBD1 as D (6 bases). CDR1 is LGHDT and CDR2 is YNNKEL in the germline V gene (reference sequence). V lost 2 bases to trimming and J lost 1 base, with 20 bases between them. The CDR3 runs 18 residues. The CDR3 region is CASSQKRNSGDQNTEAFF. In nucleotides, the CDR3 is TGTGCCAGCAGCCAAAAACGGAACTCAGGGGATCAGAACACTGAAGCTTTCTTT.

V is TRBV7-2 and J is TRBJ1-4, with a weak D call TRBD1 (5 bases). The CDR3 is made up of 14 amino acids. Germline CDR1 and CDR2: SGHTA and FQGNSA. Trimming took off 5 bases at V and 4 bases at J, with 11 bases between the two ends. CDR3 region: CASSPGGYNEKLFF. CDR3 sequence (DNA): TGTGCCAGCAGCCCCGGGGGGTATAATGAAAAACTGTTTTTT.

In this sample, this clone turned up once. The chain employs TRBV10-3 and TRBJ1-4; D may be TRBD1 (6 bases). Germline lookup yields CDR1 ENHRY and CDR2 SYGVKD. Trimming took off 11 bases at V and 4 bases at J, with 14 bases between the two ends. This CDR3 region has 13 residues. The CDR3 DNA follows: TGTGCCTCGCAGAGGGGGAGTAATGAAAAACTGTTTTTT. Translated, it gives CASQRGSNEKLFF.

The rearrangement uses TRBV19 and TRBJ1-2; the D gene is possibly TRBD1 (6 bases). The CDR3 consists of 15 residues. Per germline, CDR1 LNHDA and CDR2 SQIVND (reference sequence). V lost 7 bases and J lost 4, with 19 bases in between. The CDR3 sequence is CASTLPGGPIYGYTF. The CDR3 nucleotides read TGTGCCAGTACCCTCCCCGGGGGGCCCATCTATGGCTACACCTTC.

This clone has a single count. The rearrangement joins TRBV4-1 to TRBJ1-4; D is ambiguous. This CDR3 has 15 residues. The V gene's germline CDR1 is MGHRA and CDR2 YSYEKL. V lost 0 bases and J lost 8, with 13 bases in between. The CDR3 here is CASSQDSGSDEKLFF. CDR3 DNA: TGCGCCAGCAGCCAAGATTCGGGATCCGACGAAAAACTGTTTTTT.

This clone has more than one count but fewer than ten. The rearrangement links TRBV5-1 to TRBJ1-1, with D perhaps matching TRBD1 (5 bases). V gave up 4 bases and J gave up 0 bases, with 10 bases separating them. The CDR3 is 14 amino acids. The V gene's germline CDR1 is SGHRS and CDR2 YFSETQ. The CDR3 region has the DNA TGCGCCAGCAGCCAGGGACTAATGAACACTGAAGCTTTCTTT. Its protein is CASSQGLMNTEAFF.

V usage is TRBV10-3 and J usage is TRBJ2-2; 7 bases align to TRBD2. The V and J ends lost 3 bases and 0 bases, in that order; junction bases with no gene match: 4. CDR1 ENHRY and CDR2 SYGVKD come from the germline V gene. This CDR3 has 16 residues. CDR3 in DNA: TGTGCCATCAGTGATCTGGGGGGGGCGAACACCGGGGAGCTGTTTTTT. Translated: CAISDLGGANTGELFF.

The chain combines TRBV5-4 with TRBJ2-7; D is ambiguous. Deletions cut 4 bases from V and 3 bases from J, with 8 bases between. CDR3 size: 12 residues. The germline gives CDR1 SGHNT, CDR2 YYREEE (reference sequence). This chain's CDR3 is CASSARDYEQYF. The DNA of the CDR3 is TGTGCCAGCAGCGCCCGAGACTACGAGCAGTACTTC.

This clone was picked up one time. The chain carries TRBV11-1 and TRBJ2-3; no definite D call. CDR3 length equals 16 residues. V was clipped by 1 base and J by 4 bases, with 15 bases between them. Germline-derived CDR1 and CDR2 are SGHAT and FQDESV (reference sequence). CDR3 nucleotide sequence: TGTGCCAGCAGCTTAGGTCGCCTAGTCGAGTCAGATACGCAGTATTTT. Residues: CASSLGRLVESDTQYF.

This chain links TRBV9 with TRBJ2-5, with 9 bases matching TRBD2. This CDR3 comprises 14 residues. CDR1 SGDLS and CDR2 YYNGEE come from the germline V gene. Unmatched junction bases numbered 4, after V lost 6 bases and J lost 1 base. In DNA form, the CDR3 reads TGTGCCAGCAATCAGCGGGGGGTCCAAGAGACCCAGTACTTC. As protein: CASNQRGVQETQYF.

The CDR3 DNA reads TGTGCCAGTAGTACCAGGGACTTGGGGAGCAATCAGCCCCAGCATTTT. The encoded protein is CASSTRDLGSNQPQHF. The J gene is TRBJ1-5, the V gene TRBV19; a possible D gene is TRBD1 (5 bases). Trimming stripped 4 bases from V and 1 base from J, with 14 bases between. This CDR3 is built from 16 residues. Germline CDR1 LNHDA, CDR2 SQIVND (reference sequence).

V is TRBV7-9 and J is TRBJ2-3; D unclear. The CDR3 is 12 residues long. V lost 6 bases, J lost 6 bases, and 10 bases lay in between. Germline CDR1 is SEHNR and CDR2 is FQNEAQ (reference sequence). CDR3 loop: CASRRVGDTQYF. CDR3 coding DNA: TGTGCCAGCAGACGTGTTGGCGATACGCAGTATTTT.

This clone was recorded a few times. The chain recombines TRBV3-1 (or the pseudogene TRBV3-2) with TRBJ2-2; TRBD1 might be the D (6 bases). Germline CDR1 reads LGHDT; CDR2 reads YNNKEL (reference sequence). V lost 1 base and J lost 2, with 11 bases in between. CDR3 size: 16 residues. The DNA for the CDR3 is TGTGCCAGCAGCCAAGGTTCAGGGGTTAACACCGGGGAGCTGTTTTTT. The encoded protein is CASSQGSGVNTGELFF.

This clone has a single count. The gene calls are TRBV5-6 and TRBJ2-7; a possible D gene is TRBD1 (5 bases). Trimming removed 6 bases from V and 3 bases from J, with 13 bases in between. Germline CDR1 and CDR2: SGHDT and YYEEEE. This CDR3 contains 13 residues. For the CDR3, the DNA is TGTGCCAGCACCTACTGGACACGCTACGAGCAGTACTTC. It encodes CASTYWTRYEQYF.

The CDR3 DNA is TGCGCCAGCAGTTGGGCGTCAGGGGCTACTAATGAAAAACTGTTTTTT. Residues: CASSWASGATNEKLFF. This chain joins TRBV5-1 and TRBJ1-4, with D possibly TRBD1 on 6 matching bases. The CDR3 consists of 16 residues. Trimming shortened V by 5 bases and J by 2 bases, and 16 bases separated the two germline ends. Germline values: CDR1 SGHRS, CDR2 YFSETQ.

This sequence joins TRBV12-5 and TRBJ1-2, with 7 bases that match TRBD1. Losses at the gene ends were 6 bases for V and 2 bases for J; bases not matched to a gene: 6. This CDR3 is built from 14 residues. From germline, CDR1 is LGHNT and CDR2 FRNRAP. CDR3 residues: CASGMGQLNYGYTF. The CDR3 nucleotides read TGTGCTAGTGGCATGGGACAGCTGAACTATGGCTACACCTTC.

The chain joins TRBV7-8 to TRBJ2-2, with unresolved D. The V end lost 3 bases, the J end lost 3 bases, and 14 bases lay between the germline ends. The CDR3 loop spans 16 amino acids. Germline lookup yields CDR1 SGHVS and CDR2 FQNEAQ. The DNA of the CDR3 is TGTGCCAGCAGCTTGGCGTCCGTTCGGGACACCGGGGAGCTGTTTTTT. It specifies CASSLASVRDTGELFF.

On this clone itself: The same CDR3 is also encoded by other DNA sequences in this sample. This chain connects TRBV29-1 to TRBJ2-2; D is unresolved. CDR1 SQVTM and CDR2 ANQGSEA come from the germline V gene. The ends were cut back, 3 bases at V and 1 base at J, with 6 bases in the middle. CDR3 length: 13 amino acids. CDR3 coding DNA: TGCAGCGTTGACGCAGGGAACACCGGGGAGCTGTTTTTT. Residues: CSVDAGNTGELFF.

V is TRBV7-6 and J is TRBJ1-1; D is perhaps TRBD1 (6 bases). From germline, CDR1 is SGHVS and CDR2 FNYEAQ. V was shortened by 5 bases and J by 0 bases, with 19 bases between the two germline ends. The CDR3 is 17 amino acids. The CDR3 protein is CASSPNRAGQMNTEAFF. CDR3 sequence (DNA): TGTGCCAGCAGCCCCAACAGGGCGGGTCAAATGAACACTGAAGCTTTCTTT.

The V and J genes are TRBV6-5 and TRBJ2-1; no clear D gene. This CDR3 is 13 amino acids long. Trimming removed 8 bases from V and 5 bases from J, with 13 bases in between. Per germline, CDR1 MNHEY and CDR2 SVGAGI. In nucleotides, the CDR3 is TGTGCCAGCGCCTTTAGACTCGACAATGAGCAGTTCTTC. Translating gives CASAFRLDNEQFF.

V and J are TRBV27 and TRBJ2-7; tentative D call: TRBD1 (6 bases). The CDR3 contains 15 residues. V shed 6 bases and J shed 1 base, with 16 bases lying between them. The germline V gene has CDR1 MNHEY and CDR2 SMNVEV (reference sequence). CDR3 sequence: CASSVRPDSSYEQYF. CDR3 in DNA: TGTGCCAGCAGCGTCCGGCCGGACAGTTCCTACGAGCAGTACTTC.

The J gene is TRBJ1-1, the V gene TRBV4-3, with D hard to call. V lost 0 bases and J lost 1, with 9 bases in between. Per the germline V gene, CDR1 is LGHNA and CDR2 is YSLEER. The CDR3 has 15 amino acids. Here the CDR3 reads CASSQEIEENTEAFF. The DNA of the CDR3 is TGCGCCAGCAGCCAAGAAATCGAGGAGAACACTGAAGCTTTCTTT.